One sample yielded the 20 T cell receptor beta chains listed below, sequenced in a study of cytomegalovirus exposure and HLA in healthy donors. PCR employed 60 Vbeta and 13 Jbeta primers. Data came from immunoSEQ multiplex PCR; TCRdb stores just in-frame clones and leaves some out. This sample carries about 100,000 clones, over 65% of them seen once, and the ten largest clones take about 0.79%. What was sequenced was PBMCs. These receptor sequences come from a woman in her sixties in good health and CMV-seronegative.

V gene TRBV2 combines with J gene TRBJ1-2; the match to TRBD1 covers 7 bases. The CDR3 length is 13 residues. J lost 0 bases, V lost 6 bases, and 1 base had no gene match. From germline, CDR1 is SNHLY and CDR2 FYNNEI. The CDR3 protein is CASRQGANYGYTF. The CDR3 region has the DNA TGTGCCAGCAGGCAGGGGGCTAACTATGGCTACACCTTC.

The chain links TRBV7-8 to TRBJ2-7; 10 bases align to TRBD1. V shed 1 base and J 0 bases; nucleotides not matched to a gene: 12. Germline CDR1 and CDR2: SGHVS and FQNEAQ. This CDR3 spans 19 amino acids. CDR3 protein: CASSLGGTGDPLSSYEQYF. CDR3 DNA sequence: TGTGCCAGCAGCTTAGGTGGGACAGGGGACCCCCTCTCCTCCTACGAGCAGTACTTC.

This clone was counted once. J is TRBJ2-1 and V is TRBV19; a weak D match, TRBD2 (7 bases). V was cut by 8 bases and J by 4 bases, with 15 bases left in between. Germline V gene data show CDR1 as LNHDA and CDR2 as SQIVND (reference sequence). This CDR3 has 14 amino acids. CDR3 loop: CASLGGGLYNEQFF. CDR3 DNA sequence: TGTGCCAGTTTGGGGGGGGGCTTGTACAATGAGCAGTTCTTC.

V usage is TRBV7-8 and J usage is TRBJ2-6, with D hard to call. CDR3 size: 16 residues. Trimming removed 5 bases at V and 0 bases at J, with 11 bases between. Germline CDR1 SGHVS, CDR2 FQNEAQ. This CDR3 reads CASSQRGVSGANVLTF. The CDR3 DNA follows: TGTGCCAGCAGCCAAAGAGGTGTCTCTGGGGCCAACGTCCTGACTTTC.

This chain links TRBV6-5 with TRBJ2-7, with 9 bases identical to TRBD2. Germline lookup yields CDR1 MNHEY and CDR2 SVGAGI. The CDR3 is 15 residues long. The trim removed 5 bases at V and 5 bases at J, leaving 10 bases unmatched. DNA for the CDR3: TGTGCCAGCAGTCCCGTTGGGAGCGGGAGGAACGAGCAGTACTTC. It encodes CASSPVGSGRNEQYF.

The chain uses TRBV19 and TRBJ1-1; the match to TRBD1 covers 9 bases. CDR1 and CDR2 from the germline V gene are LNHDA and SQIVND (reference sequence). This CDR3 contains 15 residues. J was trimmed by 10 bases and V by 3 bases; bases with no gene match: 12. CDR3 in amino acids: CASSITGTGTYGAFF. In DNA form, the CDR3 reads TGTGCCAGTAGTATCACCGGGACAGGGACTTATGGAGCTTTCTTT.

CDR3 DNA sequence: TGTGCCACCAGCAGGCTCCCGGGACAGGGGGCTGGGGAGCTGTTTTTT. Its protein is CATSRLPGQGAGELFF. The chain uses TRBV15 and TRBJ2-2, with 12 nucleotides matching TRBD1. V lost 3 bases, J lost 8 bases, and 7 bases stayed unmatched. Germline-derived CDR1 and CDR2 are LNHNV and YYDKDF (reference sequence). The CDR3 is 16 amino acids.

This chain connects TRBV5-6 to TRBJ2-7; 10 bases line up with TRBD2. The junction had 8 bases not matched to a gene; V was cut back by 4 bases and J by 7 bases. Per the germline V gene, CDR1 is SGHDT and CDR2 is YYEEEE. The CDR3 runs 14 residues. DNA for the CDR3: TGTGCCAGCAGCCCGAGCGGGGGGGACTGGGAGCAGTACTTC. Translation gives CASSPSGGDWEQYF.

This clone has just a few counts. V and J are TRBV15 and TRBJ2-5, with a tentative D call TRBD1 (5 bases). The V end was cut by 4 bases, the J end by 3 bases, with 12 bases between. The CDR3 length is 14 residues. From germline, CDR1 is LNHNV and CDR2 YYDKDF (reference sequence). The CDR3 is CATSIRTIEETQYF. CDR3 in DNA: TGTGCCACCAGCATTAGGACAATCGAAGAGACCCAGTACTTC.

In this sample, this clone turned up a few times. The V and J genes are TRBV5-4 and TRBJ1-2; maybe TRBD1 (5 bases). V lost 2 bases and J 8 bases, leaving 16 bases between the germline ends. CDR1 and CDR2 (germline): SGHNT, YYREEE (reference sequence). The CDR3 is 14 amino acids. The CDR3 reads CASSLGPVEGGYTF. The CDR3 region has the DNA TGTGCCAGCAGCTTAGGGCCGGTGGAGGGGGGCTACACCTTC.

V and J are TRBV21-1 and TRBJ2-3; the D call of TRBD2 is as the table states it, not checked on the DNA. TRBV21-1 has pseudogene status. The CDR3 has 10 residues. The CDR3 DNA reads TGTGCCAGGGCGAGGGATACGCAGTATTTT. This gives the protein CARARDTQYF.

The chain has TRBV25-1 and TRBJ2-7; the match to TRBD1 covers 8 bases. This CDR3 is 15 amino acids long. Germline V gives CDR1 MGHDK, CDR2 SYGVNS. With V trimmed by 3 bases and J by 2 bases, 6 bases remained unmatched. The CDR3 DNA is TGTGCCAGCAGTGATTCCGGACAGGGTGCCTACGAGCAGTACTTC. Amino acid sequence: CASSDSGQGAYEQYF.

In this sample, this clone turned up once. The chain employs TRBV23-1 and TRBJ2-2, with D possibly matching TRBD1 (6 bases). TRBV23-1 is an ORF, and what it does is uncertain. V lost 4 bases, J lost 7 bases, and 13 bases lay in between. This CDR3 region has 14 residues. The CDR3 is CASSRPGAGGELFF. The CDR3 bases are TGCGCCAGCAGTCGTCCAGGGGCTGGCGGGGAGCTGTTTTTT.

With respect to this clone: The junction shows a germline mismatch at one end, possibly a read error. The J gene is TRBJ1-1, the V gene TRBV5-1, with 7 bases that match TRBD1. The CDR3 is 14 residues long. The germline V gene encodes CDR1 SGHRS and CDR2 YFSETQ. The CDR3 sequence: CASSLEGQLISFSF. The CDR3 nucleotides read TGCGCCAGCAGCTTGGAGGGACAGCTGATTTCCTTCAGCTTT.

The gene calls are TRBV18 and TRBJ2-5; 7 bases are shared with TRBD1. Germline V gene lookup returns CDR1 KGHSH and CDR2 LQKENI. The CDR3 length is 14 residues. V was pared by 6 bases and J by 2 bases, with 6 bases of the junction left unmatched. CDR3 DNA: TGTGCCAGCTCCCGGACAGGCAGTCAAGAGACCCAGTACTTC. As protein: CASSRTGSQETQYF.

The rearrangement links TRBV25-1 to TRBJ2-5; perhaps TRBD1 as D (5 bases). The CDR3 contains 14 residues. CDR1 is MGHDK and CDR2 is SYGVNS in the germline V gene. The ends were cut back, 2 bases at V and 5 bases at J, with 12 bases in the middle. CDR3 protein: CASSEAQGMETQYF. In DNA, the CDR3 is TGTGCCAGCAGTGAAGCCCAGGGTATGGAGACCCAGTACTTC. The variable domain in full, with the rest retrieved from reference TRBV25-1 and TRBJ2-5, is EADIYQTPRYLVIGTGKKITLECSQTMGHDKMYWYQQDPGMELHLIHYSYGVNSTEKGDLSSESTVSRIRTEHFPLTLESARPSHTSQYLCASSEAQGMETQYFGPGTRLLVL.

This chain links TRBV28 with TRBJ2-1; 7 bases fit TRBD1. V shed 4 bases and J 4 bases; nucleotides not matched to a gene: 13. CDR3 length: 17 residues. Germline V gene lookup returns CDR1 MDHEN and CDR2 SYDVKM. CDR3 in DNA: TGTGCCAGCAGTTCGCCAACCGGGACAGATACTTACAATGAGCAGTTCTTC. It codes for CASSSPTGTDTYNEQFF.

The chain has TRBV7-6 and TRBJ2-3, with TRBD2 matching 9 bases. With 0 bases clipped from V and 0 bases from J, the junction kept 4 bases outside the gene matches. Germline values: CDR1 SGHVS, CDR2 FNYEAQ. The CDR3 extends over 17 amino acids. The CDR3 protein is CASSLAPSGASTDTQYF. As DNA, the CDR3 is TGTGCCAGCAGCTTAGCACCTAGCGGGGCTAGCACAGATACGCAGTATTTT. Full variable domain (rest looked up from reference TRBV7-6 and TRBJ2-3): GAGVSQSPRYKVTKRGQDVALRCDPISGHVSLYWYRQALGQGPEFLTYFNYEAQQDKSGLPNDRFSAERPEGSISTLTIQRTEQRDSAMYRCASSLAPSGASTDTQYFGPGTRLTVL.

The chain links TRBV4-1 to TRBJ2-7; the D is unclear. Germline lookup yields CDR1 MGHRA and CDR2 YSYEKL. The CDR3 loop spans 14 amino acids. V was clipped by 1 base and J by 3 bases, with 10 bases between them. The CDR3 DNA reads as TGCGCCAGCAGCCAAGTAGCTGTGGGCTACGAGCAGTACTTC. As protein: CASSQVAVGYEQYF.

This chain links TRBV30 with TRBJ2-7, with 7 positions matching TRBD1. The CDR3 runs to 14 residues. Germline values: CDR1 GTSNPN, CDR2 SVGIG (reference sequence). Trimming cost V 7 bases and J 0 bases; bases outside gene matches: 9. The DNA for the CDR3 is TGTGCCTCGAGAGGAAGGGGGCGCTCCTACGAGCAGTACTTC. Protein product: CASRGRGRSYEQYF. The full variable domain, its missing parts supplied by reference TRBV30 and TRBJ2-7, is SQTIHQWPATLVQPVGSPLSLECTVEGTSNPNLYWYRQAAGRGLQLLFYSVGIGQISSEVPQNLSASRPQDRQFILSSKKLLLSDSGFYLCASRGRGRSYEQYFGPGTRLTVT.